This TCR beta chain was found in a study of identical twins. Study-level results: While abundant cord blood beta clonotypes carried fewer insertions, memory repertoires showed no such pattern. Out-of-frame alpha sequences shared between twins exhibited an excess of low generation probability. Cross-sectional statistics, not tracking of the same donors, supported the conclusions.

Trimming removed 3 bases at V and 4 bases at J, with 13 bases between. The CDR3 consists of 15 residues. A universal primer site came from template switching; cDNA carried unique molecular identifiers. TCRdb analysed the 5' RACE reads with MiXCR anew, one entry per CDR3 protein. Of roughly 260,000 distinct CDR3 sequences listed, 6% to 8% are singletons. For this clonotype: What it binds is unknown.

The same data also went into a second study, on yellow fever vaccine responses in identical twins.

The genes are TRBV12-3 or TRBV12-4 and TRBJ2-1, with D unclear. Sequencing input: CD8+ T cells sorted from blood. This TCR was sampled from a woman under 30 in good health. CDR3 region: CASSFGSGPYNEQFF. The DNA of the CDR3 is TGTGCCAGCAGTTTCGGGTCGGGCCCGTACAATGAGCAGTTCTTC.